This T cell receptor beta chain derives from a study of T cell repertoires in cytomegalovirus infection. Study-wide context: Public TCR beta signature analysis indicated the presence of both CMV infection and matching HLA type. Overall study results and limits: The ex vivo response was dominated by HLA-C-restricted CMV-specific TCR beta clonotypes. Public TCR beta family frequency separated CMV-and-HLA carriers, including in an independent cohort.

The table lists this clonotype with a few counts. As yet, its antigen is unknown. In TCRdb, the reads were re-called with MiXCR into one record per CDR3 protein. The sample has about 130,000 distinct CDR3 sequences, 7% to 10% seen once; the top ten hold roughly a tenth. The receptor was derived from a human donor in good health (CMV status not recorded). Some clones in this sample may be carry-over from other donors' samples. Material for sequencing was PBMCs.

The CDR3, as DNA: TGTGCCAGCAGTTCCCGGACAGGGTCAGGTCAGCCCCAGCATTTT. Protein: CASSSRTGSGQPQHF. The J gene is TRBJ1-5, the V gene TRBV2; 8 bases agree with TRBD1. The V gene end was trimmed by 5 bases and the J gene end by 6 bases; junction bases not matched to a gene: 9. Germline values: CDR1 SNHLY, CDR2 FYNNEI. The CDR3 has 15 amino acids.